Listed below are T cell receptor beta chains from one sample, sequenced in a study of blood T cell repertoires in COVID-19. Sequencing was performed with immunoSEQ multiplex PCR; in TCRdb, only in-frame clones are kept and a portion is missing. Found here are tens of thousands of clones, under 85% of them singletons; the top ten hold 25% to 35%. What was sequenced was peripheral blood. The origin of the receptors is a woman older than 75 with acute or convalescent COVID-19. Both conserved end residues are trimmed from each CDR3.

J,V,length,CDR3
TRBJ2-3,TRBV5-1,13,ASSPPGGSTDTQY
TRBJ2-5,TRBV5-1,14,ASSLVGTGVQETQY
TRBJ2-7,TRBV10-3,12,AINGLAGVYEQY
TRBJ2-7,TRBV6-4,11,ATTTGVDYEQY
TRBJ2-1,TRBV6-1,14,ASSVIAESSYNEQF
TRBJ1-2,TRBV19,11,ASSRGQGEGYT
TRBJ1-6,TRBV3-1/TRBV3-2,14,ASSQALQYYNSPLH
TRBJ2-5,TRBV19,12,ASSILSGSETQY
TRBJ2-7,TRBV20-1,12,SASVVRASYEQY
TRBJ1-1,TRBV18,13,ASSPTEQGNTEAF
TRBJ2-7,TRBV6-6,12,ASSLAVSSYEQY
TRBJ2-7,TRBV21-1,12,ASSKEGLGREQY
TRBJ2-7,TRBV29-1,12,SVRPRDRGREQY
TRBJ2-7,TRBV19,12,ASSNRGSSYEQY
TRBJ1-2,TRBV12-3/TRBV12-4,10,ASSFAQYGYT
TRBJ2-6,TRBV27,13,ASPRGPPGANVLT
TRBJ1-1,TRBV2,10,ASSEDAGVAF
TRBJ2-5,TRBV3-1/TRBV3-2,13,ASSQAKTLRETQY
TRBJ1-2,TRBV9,12,ASTQTGSNYGYT
TRBJ1-2,TRBV18,12,ASSARDNNYGYT
TRBJ2-7,TRBV6-5,12,ASTKAGGRNEQY
TRBJ1-1,TRBV5-6,13,ASSPLDSMNTEAF
TRBJ1-5,TRBV19,17,ASGSLAGTGGYSNQPQH
TRBJ2-2,TRBV7-2,13,ASIEREGYTGELF
TRBJ1-3,TRBV7-3,13,ASSLQGNSGNTIY